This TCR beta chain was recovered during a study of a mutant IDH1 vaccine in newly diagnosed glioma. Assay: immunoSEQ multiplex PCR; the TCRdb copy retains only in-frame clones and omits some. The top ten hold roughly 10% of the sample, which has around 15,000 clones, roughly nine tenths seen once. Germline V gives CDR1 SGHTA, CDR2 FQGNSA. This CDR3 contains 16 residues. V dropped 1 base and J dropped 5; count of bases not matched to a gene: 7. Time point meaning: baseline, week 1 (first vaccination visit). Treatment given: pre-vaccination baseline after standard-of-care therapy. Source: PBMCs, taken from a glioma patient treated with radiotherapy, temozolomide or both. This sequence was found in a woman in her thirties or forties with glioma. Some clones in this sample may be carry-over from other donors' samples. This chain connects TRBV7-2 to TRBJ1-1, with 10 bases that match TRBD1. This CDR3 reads CASSLDGTGASTEAFF. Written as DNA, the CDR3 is TGTGCCAGCAGCTTAGACGGGACAGGGGCGAGTACTGAAGCTTTCTTT.